This T cell receptor beta chain was recorded in a study of cytomegalovirus exposure and HLA in healthy donors. Study conclusions and caveats: Donors were assumed by presence/absence analyses to have roughly uniform sequencing depth. Rarity marked most TCR sequences, yet some public TCRs occurred in many donors.

For this clone: Its cognate antigen is unknown.

V lost 4 bases and J 1 base, leaving 11 bases between the germline ends. Germline V CDR1 and CDR2: SGHAT, FQNNGV. The CDR3 extends over 14 amino acids. The study ran its PCR with 60 Vbeta and 13 Jbeta primers. Some clones are missing from TCRdb's copy, which holds only in-frame ones; the method was immunoSEQ multiplex PCR. Among 100,000 to 150,000 clones listed, about 10% were seen once. Sequenced sample: PBMCs. The chain joins TRBV11-2 to TRBJ2-7; tentative D call: TRBD2 (6 bases). This TCR came from a woman younger than 30 in good health and CMV-seropositive. The CDR3 coding sequence is TGTGCCAGCAGCTCTGAAGGGAGGTCCTACGAGCAGTACTTC. This sequence encodes CASSSEGRSYEQYF.